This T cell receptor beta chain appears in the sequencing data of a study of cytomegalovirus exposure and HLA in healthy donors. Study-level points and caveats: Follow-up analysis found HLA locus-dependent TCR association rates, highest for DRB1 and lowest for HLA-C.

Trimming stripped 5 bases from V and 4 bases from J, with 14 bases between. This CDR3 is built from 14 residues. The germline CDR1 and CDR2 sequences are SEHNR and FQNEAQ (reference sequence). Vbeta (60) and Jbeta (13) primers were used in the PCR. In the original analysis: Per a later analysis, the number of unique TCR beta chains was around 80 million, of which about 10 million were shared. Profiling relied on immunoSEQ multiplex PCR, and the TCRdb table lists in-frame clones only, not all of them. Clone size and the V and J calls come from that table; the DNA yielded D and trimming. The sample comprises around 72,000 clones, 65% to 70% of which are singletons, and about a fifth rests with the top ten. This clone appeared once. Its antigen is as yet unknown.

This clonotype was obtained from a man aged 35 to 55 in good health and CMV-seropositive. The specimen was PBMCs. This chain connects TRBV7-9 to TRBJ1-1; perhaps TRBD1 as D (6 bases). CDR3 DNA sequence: TGTGCCAGCAGCGATGGAGGGGGGGGCACTGAAGCTTTCTTT. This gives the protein CASSDGGGGTEAFF.